This TCR beta chain appears in the sequencing data of a study of cytomegalovirus exposure and HLA in healthy donors. Broader study findings: In a later analysis, a missense DCLRE1C variant was linked to TCR beta V- and J-gene trimming. Rarity marked most TCR sequences, yet some public TCRs occurred in many donors. It was about 180 TCR beta chains that were listed as cytomegalovirus-associated.

In regard to this clone: The antigen is not known.

Each donor was nominally healthy when sampled (though unrecorded immune exposures were likely). V lost 6 bases and J 2 bases, leaving 11 bases between the germline ends. The CDR3 extends over 15 amino acids. CDR1 is MNHEY, CDR2 SMNVEV, per germline (reference sequence). In the PCR, 60 Vbeta and 13 Jbeta primers were used. Measured with immunoSEQ multiplex PCR; TCRdb has only the in-frame clones, and not every one. The table records around 140,000 clones, 78% of them present only once. The rearrangement joins TRBV27 to TRBJ2-6; D might be TRBD2 (6 bases). The clonotype originates from a middle-aged woman in good health and CMV-seropositive. The sequenced material came from PBMCs. CDR3 protein: CASSDGGAGANVLTF. As DNA, the CDR3 is TGTGCCAGCAGCGACGGGGGAGCTGGGGCCAACGTCCTGACTTTC.